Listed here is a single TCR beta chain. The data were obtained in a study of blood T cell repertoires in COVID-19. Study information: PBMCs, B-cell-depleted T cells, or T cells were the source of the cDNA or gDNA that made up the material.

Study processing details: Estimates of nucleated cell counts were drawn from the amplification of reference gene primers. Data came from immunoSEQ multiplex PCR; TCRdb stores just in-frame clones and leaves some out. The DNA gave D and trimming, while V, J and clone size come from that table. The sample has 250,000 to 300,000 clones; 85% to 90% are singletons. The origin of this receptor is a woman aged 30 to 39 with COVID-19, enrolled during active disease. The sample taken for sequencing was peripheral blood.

The CDR3 sequence: CASSVLQGLNTEAFF. The CDR3 DNA sequence: TGTGCCAGCAGCGTATTACAGGGGTTGAACACTGAAGCTTTCTTT. The chain combines TRBV7-9 with TRBJ1-1; TRBD1 agrees at 7 bases. Germline V CDR1 and CDR2: SEHNR, FQNEAQ (reference sequence). The CDR3 runs to 15 residues. With 5 bases clipped from V and 0 bases from J, the junction kept 6 bases outside the gene matches.